The 16 T cell receptor beta chains listed next were all sequenced from one sample in a study of prognosis after radiotherapy for stage I lung cancer. Two-round multiplex PCR on genomic DNA was the method by which TCR beta CDR3 was amplified. Round one of PCR was performed, and it used primers specific to each TRBV and TRBJ gene. From the multiplex PCR reads, TCRdb called clonotypes with MiXCR, one entry per CDR3 protein. The sample yields some 34,000 distinct CDR3 sequences, around a third seen once. The sample was PBMCs, taken before or after stereotactic body radiation therapy (not recorded which). The origin of the receptors is a donor aged 50 or older with non-small cell lung cancer.

This clonotype came up many times. The V and J genes are TRBV20-1 and TRBJ2-1; D remains unclear. The V and J ends lost 3 bases and 7 bases respectively, with 4 bases between them. The CDR3 loop spans 10 amino acids. Looked up from germline, CDR1 is DFQATT and CDR2 is SNEGSKA (reference sequence). Written as DNA, the CDR3 is TGCAGTGCTAGGCGGAATGAGCAGTTCTTC. It encodes CSARRNEQFF.

In the case of this clonotype: This sequence is one base from a far larger clone and is likely a read error. The J gene is TRBJ1-2, the V gene TRBV7-8, with 7 bases matching TRBD1. V trimming: 0 bases; J trimming: 3 bases; junction bases outside the gene matches: 7. CDR1 is SGHVS, CDR2 FQNEAQ, per germline. The CDR3 is 16 residues long. The CDR3, as DNA: TGTGCCAGCAGCTTAGCTTCCGGACAGGCTTACTATGGCTACACCTTC. This codes for CASSLASGQAYYGYTF.

With regard to this clonotype: A far larger clone is a single base away, which makes a read error likely. The CDR3 loop reads CAGSERTYEQYF. In DNA, the CDR3 is TGTGCCGGCAGTGAACGGACCTACGAGCAGTACTTC. V usage is TRBV6-2 or TRBV6-3 and J usage is TRBJ2-7; D unresolved. The CDR3 runs to 12 residues. The germline V gene encodes CDR1 MNHEY and CDR2 SVGEGT.

The V call is TRBV20-1, the J call TRBJ1-1; 7 bases fit TRBD1. After removal of 0 bases from V and 4 bases from J, the junction contained 11 bases not matched to a gene. Germline V gene lookup returns CDR1 DFQATT and CDR2 SNEGSKA (reference sequence). CDR3 size: 16 residues. For the CDR3, the DNA is TGCAGTGCTAGAGACCCGATAACAGGGGATGGCACTGAAGCTTTCTTT. Protein: CSARDPITGDGTEAFF.

Many counts were recorded for this clonotype. V usage is TRBV19 and J usage is TRBJ2-3, with 9 bases identical to TRBD1. V lost 8 bases and J lost 4; bases outside the gene matches: 10. This CDR3 is built from 15 residues. CDR1 is LNHDA, CDR2 SQIVND, per germline (reference sequence). CDR3 DNA sequence: TGTGCCAGTTCGCAGCGGGACAGGGTCCCAGATACGCAGTATTTT. The encoded protein is CASSQRDRVPDTQYF.

This clonotype was found many times. The chain joins TRBV24-1 to TRBJ1-5; 7 nucleotides line up with TRBD1. This CDR3 region has 14 residues. J lost 9 bases, V lost 3 bases, and 7 bases had no gene match. Germline V gene sequence: CDR1 KGHDR, CDR2 SFDVKD. The CDR3 nucleotides are TGTGCCACCAGTGATGTGACAGGGACGGGGCCCCAGCATTTT. Amino acid sequence: CATSDVTGTGPQHF.

CDR3 in amino acids: CSAPFTGGYNSPLHF. Here the CDR3 DNA reads TGCAGTGCTCCCTTCACAGGCGGATATAATTCACCCCTCCACTTT. The rearrangement links TRBV20-1 to TRBJ1-6, with D tentatively TRBD1 (5 bases). The V gene's germline CDR1 is DFQATT and CDR2 SNEGSKA (reference sequence). V lost 5 bases to trimming and J lost 4 bases, with 15 bases between them. The CDR3 totals 15 residues.

On this clonotype: Just one base apart from a much larger clone, this may be a read error. This is likely a read error, given that the CDR3 carries no conserved phenylalanine or tryptophan at its end. This chain joins TRBV4-1 and TRBJ2-7; the D call may be TRBD1 or TRBD2 (5 bases each). V lost 0 bases and J lost 3, with 12 bases in between. Germline CDR1 is MGHRA and CDR2 is YSYEKL. This CDR3 region has 15 residues. CDR3 coding DNA: TGCGCCAGCAGCCAAGATCGCTGGGGGATCTACGAGCAGTACCTC. Protein product: CASSQDRWGIYEQYL.

The table lists this clonotype with many counts. The chain is built from TRBV4-1 and TRBJ2-1; 10 positions agree with TRBD1. Germline-derived CDR1 and CDR2 are MGHRA and YSYEKL. The CDR3 has 17 amino acids. Germline trimming cut 0 bases from V and 3 bases from J; bases unmatched to any gene: 5. CDR3 DNA: TGCGCCAGCAGCCAAGATCTCGGGACAGGGGTCTACAATGAGCAGTTCTTC. Protein: CASSQDLGTGVYNEQFF.

This clonotype showed up many times. CDR3 residues: CAISESTRSSSYNEQFF. The CDR3 DNA sequence: TGTGCCATCAGTGAGTCGACTCGGTCGAGCTCCTACAATGAGCAGTTCTTC. This chain uses TRBV10-3 with TRBJ2-1, with D unclear. Per the germline V gene, CDR1 is ENHRY and CDR2 is SYGVKD. CDR3 size: 17 residues. V was pared by 0 bases and J by 0 bases, with 12 bases between.

Regarding this clonotype: A far more abundant clone sits one base away, making this likely a read error. This chain uses TRBV6-8 with TRBJ2-2; D possibly corresponds to TRBD2 (6 bases). V lost 10 bases, J lost 2 bases, and 14 bases lay in between. The CDR3 sequence is 14 residues long. The V gene's germline CDR1 is MNHGY and CDR2 SAAAGT. The CDR3 region is CAINPGVNTGELFF. CDR3 bases: TGTGCCATCAACCCGGGGGTTAACACCGGGGAGCTGTTTTTT.

There are many counts of this clonotype. The rearrangement links TRBV20-1 to TRBJ1-3, with D perhaps TRBD1 (5 bases). Trimming shortened V by 3 bases and J by 10 bases, and 25 bases separated the two germline ends. CDR3 size: 16 residues. The germline V gene encodes CDR1 DFQATT and CDR2 SNEGSKA (reference sequence). The CDR3 region has the DNA TGCAGTGCTAGTACCTCGAGTGGCTCCCGGGCAGGGACCATATATTTT. It encodes CSASTSSGSRAGTIYF.

This clonotype was seen at least ten times. V and J are TRBV12-3 or TRBV12-4 and TRBJ1-3, with 7 bases lining up with TRBD1. The CDR3 is 14 residues long. Trimming cost V 6 bases and J 0 bases; bases outside gene matches: 2. CDR3 protein: CASRRDSSGNTIYF. The CDR3 coding sequence is TGTGCCAGCAGGAGGGACAGCTCTGGAAACACCATATATTTT.

The rearrangement joins TRBV28 to TRBJ2-5; no clear D. V was shortened by 1 base and J by 3 bases, with 12 bases between the two germline ends. The CDR3 runs to 15 residues. Germline CDR1 reads MDHEN; CDR2 reads SYDVKM. DNA for the CDR3: TGTGCCAGCAGTTTATTTGATTATGGTAAAGAGACCCAGTACTTC. It translates to CASSLFDYGKETQYF.

In this sample, this clonotype turned up many times. This chain connects TRBV10-2 to TRBJ1-5, with 9 nucleotides matching TRBD1. The CDR3 runs to 16 residues. J lost 2 bases, V lost 6 bases, and 8 bases had no gene match. Germline V gives CDR1 WSHSY, CDR2 SAAADI. The CDR3 DNA sequence: TGCGCCAGCAGCGCTACAGGGGGCCGGGGCAATCAGCCCCAGCATTTT. Translated, it gives CASSATGGRGNQPQHF.

A remark on this clonotype: A far larger clone is off by one base, so a read error is likely. The chain carries TRBV6-9 and TRBJ1-6; D unclear. The V gene's germline CDR1 is MNHGY and CDR2 SVAAGI. The CDR3 is made up of 16 amino acids. CDR3 sequence (DNA): TGTGCCAGCAGTTACTTAGGGCCGGCGGATAATTTACCCCTCCACTTT. Encoded protein: CASSYLGPADNLPLHF.